This T cell receptor (beta chain) was recorded in a study of T cell changes during pregnancy in multiple sclerosis. Per germline, CDR1 MNHNS and CDR2 SASEGT. V trimming: 2 bases; J trimming: 4 bases; junction bases outside the gene matches: 1. This CDR3 has 15 residues. Concerning this clone itself: Within the sample, other DNA sequences also encode this same CDR3.

Produced via immunoSEQ multiplex PCR; TCRdb's table is partial and in-frame only. The sample lists approximately 51,000 clones; around 93% were seen once. The source was peripheral blood, collected in the second trimester of pregnancy. The chain joins TRBV6-1 to TRBJ2-3; 12 bases line up with TRBD2. The TCR comes from a female donor with multiple sclerosis, enrolled in a pregnancy study. The CDR3 DNA sequence: TGTGCCAGCAGTGAACTAGCGGGAGGGGCAGATACGCAGTATTTT. Amino acids: CASSELAGGADTQYF.